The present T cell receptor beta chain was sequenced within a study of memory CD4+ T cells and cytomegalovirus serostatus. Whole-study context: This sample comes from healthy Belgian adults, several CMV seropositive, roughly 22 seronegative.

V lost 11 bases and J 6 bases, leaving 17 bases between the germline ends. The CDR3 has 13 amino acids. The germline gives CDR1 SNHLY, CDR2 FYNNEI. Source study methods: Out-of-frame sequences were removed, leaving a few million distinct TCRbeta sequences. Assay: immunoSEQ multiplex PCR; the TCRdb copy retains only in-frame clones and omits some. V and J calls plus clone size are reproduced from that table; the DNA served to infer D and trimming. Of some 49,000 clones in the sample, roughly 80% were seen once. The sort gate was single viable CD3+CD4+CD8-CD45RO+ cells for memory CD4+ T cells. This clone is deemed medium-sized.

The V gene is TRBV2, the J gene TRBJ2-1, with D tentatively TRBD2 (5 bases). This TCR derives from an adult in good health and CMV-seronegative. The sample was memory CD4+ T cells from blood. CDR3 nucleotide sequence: TGTGCCTCCGGGGAGTCAAGAGGCAATGAGCAGTTCTTC. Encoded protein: CASGESRGNEQFF.